This is a list of T cell receptor beta chains from one sample in a study of shared clonotypes between healthy human individuals. Method: immunoSEQ multiplex PCR; TCRdb's copy keeps in-frame clones and lacks some. The data contain about 380,000 clones, 96% of them singletons. Sequences were obtained from memory CD8+ T cells sorted from blood. These receptors were obtained from a man between 25 and 39 years old in good health. Each CDR3 is given with its conserved first and last residue. Each record gives: J gene, V gene, D gene, CDR3 protein, CDR3 DNA. D genes are given only for firm matches.

J: TRBJ2-7
V: TRBV5-5
D: TRBD2
CDR3: CASSLGLAGGSYEQYF
DNA: TGTGCCAGCAGCCTCGGACTAGCGGGTGGTTCCTACGAGCAGTACTTC

J: TRBJ2-1
V: TRBV7-9
D: -
CDR3: CASSLVGVLNEQFF
DNA: TGTGCCAGCAGCTTAGTAGGAGTTCTCAATGAGCAGTTCTTC

J: TRBJ1-4
V: TRBV2
D: TRBD1
CDR3: CASSIGTGGKLFF
DNA: TGTGCCAGCAGTATCGGGACAGGGGGAAAACTGTTTTTT

J: TRBJ2-7
V: TRBV2
D: TRBD1
CDR3: CASSEGETGRYSYEQYF
DNA: TGTGCCAGCAGTGAGGGCGAGACAGGGCGTTACTCCTACGAGCAGTACTTC

J: TRBJ2-6
V: TRBV7-9
D: -
CDR3: CASSMEYSGANVLTF
DNA: TGTGCCAGCAGCATGGAGTATTCTGGGGCCAACGTCCTGACTTTC

J: TRBJ1-5
V: TRBV19
D: -
CDR3: CASSIDRPQPQHF
DNA: TGTGCCAGTAGTATAGATCGGCCTCAGCCCCAGCATTTT

J: TRBJ1-1
V: TRBV6-5
D: -
CDR3: CASSSPQARFNTEAFF
DNA: TGTGCCAGCAGTTCGCCACAGGCCCGATTTAACACTGAAGCTTTCTTT

J: TRBJ2-1
V: TRBV29-1
D: TRBD1
CDR3: CSAKGARSYNEQFF
DNA: TGCAGCGCCAAGGGGGCTAGATCCTACAATGAGCAGTTCTTC

J: TRBJ2-5
V: TRBV19
D: TRBD1
CDR3: CASSIGQGQETQYF
DNA: TGTGCCAGTAGTATTGGACAGGGTCAAGAGACCCAGTACTTC

J: TRBJ2-5
V: TRBV12-5
D: -
CDR3: CASGLTSQETQYF
DNA: TGTGCTAGTGGTTTGACGTCCCAAGAGACCCAGTACTTC

J: TRBJ1-1
V: TRBV4-1
D: -
CDR3: CASSQGQGSMNTEAFF
DNA: TGCGCCAGCAGCCAAGGCCAGGGGAGCATGAACACTGAAGCTTTCTTT

J: TRBJ2-3
V: TRBV7-9
D: TRBD2
CDR3: CASSYSGRATDTQYF
DNA: TGTGCCAGCAGCTATAGCGGGAGGGCGACAGATACGCAGTATTTT

J: TRBJ2-5
V: TRBV9
D: -
CDR3: CASSVGPLEETQYF
DNA: TGTGCCAGCAGCGTAGGTCCCCTCGAAGAGACCCAGTACTTC

J: TRBJ2-7
V: TRBV5-6
D: TRBD1
CDR3: CASSLVRAGGFHEQYF
DNA: TGTGCCAGCAGCTTGGTTCGGGCAGGGGGCTTTCACGAGCAGTACTTC

J: TRBJ2-7
V: TRBV5-6
D: -
CDR3: CASSLRGAAPYEQYF
DNA: TGTGCCAGCAGCTTGAGGGGGGCCGCCCCCTACGAGCAGTACTTC

J: TRBJ2-1
V: TRBV29-1
D: -
CDR3: CSVDHYGDGEQFF
DNA: TGCAGCGTTGACCACTATGGGGACGGTGAGCAGTTCTTC

J: TRBJ2-3
V: TRBV7-8
D: TRBD2
CDR3: CATKTSESTDTQYF
DNA: TGTGCCACCAAGACTAGCGAGAGCACAGATACGCAGTATTTT

J: TRBJ2-7
V: TRBV6-5
D: TRBD2
CDR3: CASSYDPSGSWGEQYF
DNA: TGTGCCAGCAGTTACGACCCTAGCGGGAGTTGGGGCGAGCAGTACTTC

J: TRBJ2-7
V: TRBV29-1
D: -
CDR3: CSVVPPPSSYEQYF
DNA: TGCAGCGTTGTTCCCCCGCCTAGCTCCTACGAGCAGTACTTC

J: TRBJ2-3
V: TRBV10-3
D: -
CDR3: CAISGTIPSTDTQYF
DNA: TGTGCCATCAGTGGGACTATACCTAGCACAGATACGCAGTATTTT